This T cell receptor (beta chain) was profiled in a study of shared clonotypes between healthy human individuals. Points from the study as a whole: Estimated richness values were generally larger in naive subsets than in memory subsets. The sharing of approximately 4.6% of naive CD4 clonotypes was seen across a handful of donors.

Remarks on this clone: What it binds is unknown.

Repertoires were generated with immunoSEQ multiplex PCR, while TCRdb's copy carries only in-frame clones and drops some. Here the sample spans 2,500,000 or so clones, around 94% being singletons. Per the germline V gene, CDR1 is SGHRS and CDR2 is YFSETQ. The CDR3 totals 16 residues. Trimming took 4 bases from V and 2 from J, leaving 18 bases between them. Sequencing was carried out using naive CD4+ T cells sorted from blood. As to subset: CD45RA+ positively selected. The source of this sequence is a man younger than 35 in good health. This rearrangement joins TRBV5-1 to TRBJ1-1; possibly TRBD1 for D (6 bases). Here the CDR3 reads CASSMGSGAKNTEAFF. CDR3 bases: TGCGCCAGCAGCATGGGCTCGGGGGCGAAAAACACTGAAGCTTTCTTT.